This T cell receptor beta chain stems from a study of monozygotic twins with inflammatory bowel disease. General observations from the study: The authors could not tell different T cell subtypes apart.

The team made cDNA by running eight separate reactions for each sample. For each CDR3 protein, TCRdb gives one entry from its re-call of the 5' RACE reads, without DNA. This listing includes 300,000 to 350,000 distinct CDR3 sequences. CDR1 MDHEN and CDR2 SYDVKM come from the germline V gene. This CDR3 contains 14 residues. With no T cell sorting beforehand, total RNA was isolated from whole blood. As for this clonotype: No antigen is known for it.

Material: blood. This receptor was identified in a human donor with ulcerative colitis or Crohn's disease, or a healthy co-twin of an affected twin (not recorded which). The chain employs TRBV28 and TRBJ2-3; no DNA is available, so the TRBD1 call from TCRdb remains unchecked. CDR3 in amino acids: CASTLEGGADTQYF. The variable domain in full, completed from reference TRBV28 and TRBJ2-3, reads DVKVTQSSRYLVKRTGEKVFLECVQDMDHENMFWYRQDPGLGLRLIYFSYDVKMKEKGDIPEGYSVSREKKERFSLILESASTNQTSMYLCASTLEGGADTQYFGPGTRLTVL.